The entry below describes one TCR beta chain. The CDR3 is made up of 12 amino acids. Germline loops: CDR1 MNHEY, CDR2 SVGAGI. The V segment lost 8 bases and the J segment 1 base; nucleotides outside the gene matches: 1. The source of the sample is a study of blood T cell repertoires in COVID-19. As for the study in general: Some COVID-19 samples were acute and others convalescent; all came from the United States, Italy and Spain. Sources were T cells, B-cell-depleted T cells, or PBMCs; the material itself was cDNA or gDNA.

The Seattle patients, enrolled during active infection, were followed longitudinally. Per the original methods: Amplification from reference gene primers served as the basis for estimated nucleated cell counts. Repertoires were generated with immunoSEQ multiplex PCR, while TCRdb's copy carries only in-frame clones and drops some. From that table come the V and J calls and clone size; the DNA was used to work out D and trimming. This sample has about 300,000 clones, with about 90% found just once. The sequenced sample consisted of peripheral blood. This clonotype originated in a woman aged 45-59 years with COVID-19, enrolled during active disease. The rearrangement joins TRBV6-5 to TRBJ1-1, with TRBD1 matching over 7 bases. CDR3 in amino acids: CASRQGNTEAFF. The CDR3 bases are TGTGCCAGCCGACAGGGGAACACTGAAGCTTTCTTT.